The 32 T cell receptor beta chains given below trace back to one sample, sequenced in a study of cytomegalovirus exposure and HLA in healthy donors (TCRdb year 2017). The library relied on the immunoSEQ multiplex PCR assay. For the multiplex PCR, a mixture combining 60 forward primers for TCR Vbeta segments and 13 reverse primers for TCR Jbeta segments was used. TCRdb provides this immuneACCESS table in a form limited to in-frame rearrangements. Some clones are lacking; in checked studies, under half of them reflect an unresolved V gene, and why the rest are absent is not known. For this sample there are under 200,000 clones; roughly 82% appear just once. Jointly, the top ten make up roughly 0.5% of the sample. The sequenced sample consisted of PBMCs. Every receptor here comes from a woman aged 45-65 years in good health and CMV-seronegative.

The chain combines TRBV21-1 with TRBJ2-1; the table's D call, TRBD2, was not checked against the DNA. TRBV21-1 is termed a pseudogene. This CDR3 is 20 amino acids long. CDR3 region: CASSAGQGALRAGGPHEQFF. DNA of the CDR3: TGTGCCAGCAGCGCCGGACAGGGGGCGCTTCGTGCGGGAGGGCCCCATGAGCAGTTCTTC.

The chain carries TRBV15 and TRBJ2-1; 9 bases are shared with TRBD1. The V and J ends lost 8 bases and 4 bases, in that order; junction bases with no gene match: 3. Germline values: CDR1 LNHNV, CDR2 YYDKDF (reference sequence). This CDR3 spans 13 amino acids. This CDR3 is CATRDRAYNEQFF. The DNA of the CDR3 is TGTGCCACCCGGGACAGGGCTTACAATGAGCAGTTCTTC.

This clone appeared once. This sequence joins TRBV5-3 and TRBJ1-2, with 9 bases identical to TRBD1. TRBV5-3 is marked as an open reading frame, function uncertain. The CDR3 has 15 amino acids. V shed 4 bases, J shed 7 bases, and the junction held 11 bases outside the gene matches. The DNA of the CDR3 is TGTGCCAGAAGCGACGCCGGGACAGGGTTCCTTGGCTACACCTTC. Its protein is CARSDAGTGFLGYTF.

This chain connects TRBV4-3 to TRBJ2-7, with D possibly being TRBD2 (5 bases). Looked up from germline, CDR1 is LGHNA and CDR2 is YSLEER. This CDR3 is built from 16 residues. Between the trimmed V and J ends, which lost 2 bases and 6 bases, there was a span of 20 bases. The CDR3: CASSQFADGVSSEQYF. The CDR3, as DNA: TGCGCCAGCAGCCAATTTGCTGACGGGGTATCAAGCGAGCAGTACTTC.

The chain is built from TRBV7-8 and TRBJ2-5, with D unclear. V lost 3 bases to trimming and J lost 1 base, with 3 bases between them. Germline V gene lookup returns CDR1 SGHVS and CDR2 FQNEAQ. The CDR3 sequence is 12 residues long. The DNA of the CDR3 is TGTGCCAGCAGCTTTATCCAAGAGACCCAGTACTTC. Its protein is CASSFIQETQYF. The full variable domain, rest sourced from reference TRBV7-8 and TRBJ2-5, is GAGVSQSPRYKVAKRGQDVALRCDPISGHVSLFWYQQALGQGPEFLTYFQNEAQLDKSGLPSDRFFAERPEGSVSTLKIQRTQQEDSAVYLCASSFIQETQYFGPGTRLLVL.

The V gene is TRBV7-9, the J gene TRBJ2-1, with TRBD1 as a possible D gene (5 bases). V was shortened by 1 base and J by 5 bases, with 12 bases between the two germline ends. Germline lookup yields CDR1 SEHNR and CDR2 FQNEAQ (reference sequence). The CDR3 extends over 15 amino acids. The CDR3 sequence is CASSLDGAGHNEQFF. CDR3 DNA: TGTGCCAGCAGCTTAGATGGGGCAGGCCACAATGAGCAGTTCTTC.

This sequence joins TRBV7-9 and TRBJ1-3, with no clear D. The CDR3 is made up of 17 amino acids. Germline lookup yields CDR1 SEHNR and CDR2 FQNEAQ (reference sequence). Trimming left V 2 bases short and J 0 bases short, with 14 bases between. The CDR3 DNA reads TGTGCCAGCAGCTTAAGAGGGTGGAAAAGCTCTGGAAACACCATATATTTT. Translation gives CASSLRGWKSSGNTIYF.

This clone came up once. The chain carries TRBV7-3 and TRBJ2-1; 9 bases align to TRBD2. The V segment lost 5 bases and the J segment 5 bases; nucleotides outside the gene matches: 1. CDR3 size: 13 residues. Germline values: CDR1 SGHTA, CDR2 FQGTGA. CDR3 in amino acids: CASSPSGDNEQFF. CDR3 DNA sequence: TGTGCCAGCAGCCCTAGCGGGGACAATGAGCAGTTCTTC. Variable domain in full (rest from reference TRBV7-3 and TRBJ2-1): GAGVSQTPSNKVTEKGKYVELRCDPISGHTALYWYRQSLGQGPEFLIYFQGTGAADDSGLPNDRFFAVRPEGSVSTLKIQRTERGDSAVYLCASSPSGDNEQFFGPGTRLTVL.

J is TRBJ2-3 and V is TRBV9; D call uncertain. The CDR3 runs to 16 residues. Germline V CDR1 and CDR2: SGDLS, YYNGEE. Trimming stripped 0 bases from V and 2 bases from J, with 13 bases between. The CDR3 loop is CASSVAAVHPTDTQYF. CDR3 DNA sequence: TGTGCCAGCAGCGTAGCGGCGGTTCACCCCACAGATACGCAGTATTTT.

The chain carries TRBV18 and TRBJ1-2; D perhaps matches TRBD1 (5 bases). The length of the CDR3 is 15 residues. The V gene lost 1 base and the J gene lost 4 bases, with 13 bases spanning the gap. Germline V gene data show CDR1 as KGHSH and CDR2 as LQKENI. CDR3 DNA: TGTGCCAGCTCACCACAAGGTGGGGCGAGCTATGGCTACACCTTC. Its protein product is CASSPQGGASYGYTF.

The rearrangement joins TRBV2 to TRBJ2-2, with D tentatively TRBD1 (6 bases). V was shortened by 8 bases and J by 3 bases, with 13 bases between the two germline ends. The CDR3 is made up of 14 amino acids. CDR1 is SNHLY, CDR2 FYNNEI, per germline. The CDR3 region is CASRLQGHTGELFF. The CDR3 coding sequence is TGTGCCAGCCGCTTACAGGGTCACACCGGGGAGCTGTTTTTT.

A remark on this clone: This specimen includes other DNA sequences encoding the same CDR3. The chain uses TRBV2 and TRBJ1-5; D ambiguous. Germline CDR1 and CDR2: SNHLY and FYNNEI. V was trimmed by 4 bases and J by 2 bases, leaving 9 bases between them. This CDR3 is 14 amino acids long. The CDR3 bases are TGTGCCAGCAGTGGCACGGGTGGCAATCAGCCCCAGCATTTT. Its translation: CASSGTGGNQPQHF.

The chain links TRBV18 to TRBJ1-4; D call uncertain. Looked up from germline, CDR1 is KGHSH and CDR2 is LQKENI. The V and J ends lost 0 bases and 4 bases respectively, with 9 bases between them. The CDR3 sequence is 15 residues long. The DNA of the CDR3 is TGTGCCAGCTCACCACCGGGAGATAATAATGAAAAACTGTTTTTT. It translates to CASSPPGDNNEKLFF.

The chain carries TRBV30 and TRBJ2-7; TRBD1 matches 7 bases. The CDR3 is 14 amino acids. V was clipped by 1 base and J by 2 bases; unmatched bases: 5. Germline V gene data show CDR1 as GTSNPN and CDR2 as SVGIG (reference sequence). CDR3 bases: TGTGCCTGGAGTGGTAGGCAGGGGGCCTACGAGCAGTACTTC. It specifies CAWSGRQGAYEQYF.

The chain couples TRBV9 to TRBJ1-3; 8 positions match TRBD1. Unmatched junction bases numbered 9, after V lost 4 bases and J lost 0 bases. CDR1 is SGDLS, CDR2 YYNGEE, per germline. This CDR3 is built from 17 residues. The CDR3 protein is CASSLTGAPTSGNTIYF. The CDR3 nucleotides read TGTGCCAGCAGCTTGACAGGGGCTCCCACCTCTGGAAACACCATATATTTT.

The chain carries TRBV6-5 and TRBJ2-2; 9 bases align to TRBD2. The CDR3 runs 16 residues. CDR1 and CDR2 from the germline V gene are MNHEY and SVGAGI. Trimming took 1 base from V and 4 from J; bases not matched to a gene: 4. The CDR3 bases are TGTGCCAGCAGTTACTTGGTAGCGGGGGCCACCGGGGAGCTGTTTTTT. Protein sequence: CASSYLVAGATGELFF.

This clone appeared once. J is TRBJ2-1 and V is TRBV6-1; no clear D. V gave up 5 bases and J gave up 6 bases, with 8 bases separating them. CDR1 is MNHNS, CDR2 SASEGT, per germline. CDR3 size: 12 residues. The CDR3 is CASSFSSNEQFF. The CDR3 DNA follows: TGTGCCAGCAGTTTTAGTAGCAATGAGCAGTTCTTC.

Remarks on this clone: Relative to the germline gene, one junction end is altered; a read error may explain this. The rearrangement joins TRBV7-3 to TRBJ2-2; TRBD1 matches 10 bases. Germline lookup yields CDR1 SGHTA and CDR2 FQGTGA. The CDR3 sequence is 17 residues long. The CDR3 region is CAGSLDRGGSNTGELFF. CDR3 nucleotide sequence: TGTGCCGGCAGCCTGGACAGGGGGGGGTCGAACACCGGGGAGCTGTTTTTT.

This chain links TRBV14 with TRBJ2-3; D perhaps matches TRBD2 (7 bases). The CDR3 runs to 14 residues. Germline lookup yields CDR1 SGHDN and CDR2 FVKESK. The V and J ends lost 4 bases and 1 base respectively, with 9 bases between them. In DNA form, the CDR3 reads TGTGCCAGCAGCCTAGGGGGGGGCACAGATACGCAGTATTTT. Protein sequence: CASSLGGGTDTQYF.

The rearrangement uses TRBV9 and TRBJ1-5, with D maybe TRBD1 (6 bases). The CDR3 is 15 amino acids. Trimming took 3 bases from V and 1 from J, leaving 11 bases between them. Looked up from germline, CDR1 is SGDLS and CDR2 is YYNGEE. The CDR3 DNA reads as TGTGCCAGCAGCGCCGCCGGACAGAGCAATCAGCCCCAGCATTTT. As protein: CASSAAGQSNQPQHF. Full variable domain (rest looked up from reference TRBV9 and TRBJ1-5): DSGVTQTPKHLITATGQRVTLRCSPRSGDLSVYWYQQSLDQGLQFLIQYYNGEERAKGNILERFSAQQFPDLHSELNLSSLELGDSALYFCASSAAGQSNQPQHFGDGTRLSIL.

The chain links TRBV4-3 to TRBJ2-1; TRBD2 agrees at 8 bases. CDR3 length: 20 residues. The germline CDR1 and CDR2 sequences are LGHNA and YSLEER. The trim removed 0 bases at V and 5 bases at J, leaving 18 bases unmatched. The CDR3 sequence is CASSQDSGGWDARSNNEQFF. CDR3 DNA sequence: TGCGCCAGCAGCCAAGACAGCGGGGGTTGGGACGCCCGCTCGAACAATGAGCAGTTCTTC.

The chain recombines TRBV2 with TRBJ2-7, with 8 bases identical to TRBD2. The CDR3 extends over 14 amino acids. Germline V gives CDR1 SNHLY, CDR2 FYNNEI. The V gene end was trimmed by 7 bases and the J gene end by 0 bases; junction bases not matched to a gene: 5. The CDR3 bases are TGTGCCAGCAAGTCTAGCGGGTTCTCCTACGAGCAGTACTTC. Translating gives CASKSSGFSYEQYF.

The chain uses TRBV10-1 and TRBJ1-1; D perhaps matches TRBD1 (5 bases). The germline V gene encodes CDR1 WNHNN and CDR2 SYGVQD (reference sequence). The CDR3 length is 14 residues. With 6 bases removed from V and 1 base from J, the gap between germline ends came to 12 bases. CDR3 nucleotides: TGCGCCAGCAGACCGACAGCCGAGAACACTGAAGCTTTCTTT. Translation gives CASRPTAENTEAFF.

This clone was counted a few times. J is TRBJ2-5 and V is TRBV5-1; no firm D call. CDR3 length: 13 residues. Trimming stripped 0 bases from V and 2 bases from J, with 5 bases between. CDR1 is SGHRS, CDR2 YFSETQ, per germline. The chain's CDR3 is CASSLGRQETQYF. In DNA, the CDR3 is TGCGCCAGCAGCTTGGGGAGACAAGAGACCCAGTACTTC.

The chain employs TRBV7-2 and TRBJ2-1, with TRBD2 matching over 12 bases. With V trimmed by 2 bases and J by 7 bases, 6 bases remained unmatched. Germline V lookup: CDR1 SGHTA, CDR2 FQGNSA. The CDR3 totals 16 residues. In DNA form, the CDR3 reads TGTGCCAGCAGCTTACGTAGGCTAGCGGGAGGGAATGAGCAGTTCTTC. It is translated as CASSLRRLAGGNEQFF.

The chain combines TRBV29-1 with TRBJ2-4, with 8 nucleotides matching TRBD2. The length of the CDR3 is 14 residues. Germline V gives CDR1 SQVTM, CDR2 ANQGSEA. The ends lost 7 bases at V and 3 bases at J; junction bases unmatched: 8. The CDR3: CSAETSVGKNIQYF. The CDR3 DNA reads TGCAGCGCTGAGACTAGCGTGGGCAAAAACATTCAGTACTTC.

This clone has just a few counts. The V call is TRBV7-8, the J call TRBJ2-5, with a possible D match to TRBD1 (6 bases). The germline V gene encodes CDR1 SGHVS and CDR2 FQNEAQ. V was cut by 4 bases and J by 4 bases, with 16 bases left in between. The CDR3 loop spans 15 amino acids. This CDR3 is CASSSTTGLRETQYF. The CDR3 coding sequence is TGTGCCAGCAGCTCGACGACAGGTTTAAGAGAGACCCAGTACTTC.

V usage is TRBV28 and J usage is TRBJ2-7; D is ambiguous. Trimming took off 2 bases at V and 5 bases at J, with 10 bases between the two ends. Germline V gene lookup returns CDR1 MDHEN and CDR2 SYDVKM. CDR3 size: 13 residues. The CDR3 is CASSLEARDEQYF. CDR3 DNA: TGTGCCAGCAGTTTAGAGGCACGGGACGAGCAGTACTTC. Supplemented by reference TRBV28 and TRBJ2-7, the full variable domain reads DVKVTQSSRYLVKRTGEKVFLECVQDMDHENMFWYRQDPGLGLRLIYFSYDVKMKEKGDIPEGYSVSREKKERFSLILESASTNQTSMYLCASSLEARDEQYFGPGTRLTVT.

This clone was detected once. This chain uses TRBV7-8 with TRBJ1-1; TRBD1 might be the D (5 bases). CDR3 length: 14 amino acids. Germline CDR1 reads SGHVS; CDR2 reads FQNEAQ. Trimming stripped 5 bases from V and 2 bases from J, with 12 bases between. The CDR3 loop is CASSPTQGNTEAFF. The CDR3 DNA follows: TGTGCCAGCAGCCCAACCCAGGGTAACACTGAAGCTTTCTTT.

The V and J genes are TRBV27 and TRBJ1-1; tentatively, D is TRBD1 (6 bases). V lost 3 bases and J 5 bases, leaving 16 bases between the germline ends. Germline assignment: CDR1 MNHEY and CDR2 SMNVEV (reference sequence). The CDR3 extends over 15 amino acids. In DNA, the CDR3 is TGTGCCAGCAGTTTTCGCGTTTCAGGGACAACTGAAGCTTTCTTT. Its protein product is CASSFRVSGTTEAFF.

The J gene is TRBJ1-4, the V gene TRBV30; TRBD1 matches at 11 bases. V gave up 2 bases and J gave up 3 bases; unmatched junction bases: 5. The germline gives CDR1 GTSNPN, CDR2 SVGIG (reference sequence). The CDR3 runs 16 residues. CDR3 region: CAWSPGTGGSNEKLFF. For the CDR3, the DNA is TGTGCCTGGAGTCCTGGGACAGGGGGATCTAATGAAAAACTGTTTTTT.

There are a few counts of this clone. The CDR3 reads CASSLSGSEYNEQFF. The CDR3 DNA reads TGTGCCAGCAGCTTAAGTGGGAGCGAATACAATGAGCAGTTCTTC. This sequence joins TRBV7-3 and TRBJ2-1; tentative D call: TRBD2 (5 bases). Germline V gene data show CDR1 as SGHTA and CDR2 as FQGTGA. The CDR3 contains 15 residues. V was pared by 1 base and J by 4 bases, with 11 bases between.